These 32 T cell receptor beta chains share one sample of origin, sequenced in a study of shared clonotypes between healthy human individuals. Measured with immunoSEQ multiplex PCR; TCRdb has only the in-frame clones, and not every one. This table holds nearly 1,000,000 clones, 76% found once. Sequencing was performed on memory CD4+ T cells sorted from blood. Subset denoted: CD45RA-negative fraction. Receptors originate from a man in his late teens or twenties in good health.

The genes are TRBV4-1 and TRBJ2-5; 10 nucleotides align to TRBD2. CDR3 size: 16 residues. The V gene end was trimmed by 1 base and the J gene end by 5 bases; junction bases not matched to a gene: 7. Germline CDR1 and CDR2: MGHRA and YSYEKL. In DNA form, the CDR3 reads TGCGCCAGCAGCCAAGGGGGTAGCGGGAGGCGTGAGACCCAGTACTTC. Protein sequence: CASSQGGSGRRETQYF.

The V call is TRBV2, the J call TRBJ1-6, with unresolved D. V was shortened by 0 bases and J by 7 bases, with 10 bases between the two germline ends. This CDR3 spans 15 amino acids. Germline CDR1 SNHLY, CDR2 FYNNEI. CDR3 nucleotides: TGTGCCAGCAGTGAAGCGCGGAAGGGCAATTCACCCCTCCACTTT. Translating it yields CASSEARKGNSPLHF.

This clone was detected only once. J is TRBJ2-5 and V is TRBV10-3; D is perhaps TRBD2 (5 bases). The CDR3 is made up of 14 amino acids. The germline V gene encodes CDR1 ENHRY and CDR2 SYGVKD. V was cut by 0 bases and J by 5 bases, with 10 bases left in between. The CDR3 DNA is TGTGCCATCAGTGAGTCCGGGGTAGGGGAGACCCAGTACTTC. Protein product: CAISESGVGETQYF.

The chain employs TRBV7-8 and TRBJ2-7, with a possible D match to TRBD1 (6 bases). V lost 3 bases, J lost 1 base, and 16 bases lay in between. Germline-derived CDR1 and CDR2 are SGHVS and FQNEAQ. The CDR3 is made up of 16 amino acids. The CDR3 sequence: CASSLNKGVFSYEQYF. The CDR3 nucleotides read TGTGCCAGCAGCTTGAATAAGGGGGTTTTTTCCTACGAGCAGTACTTC. Full variable domain (missing parts from reference TRBV7-8 and TRBJ2-7): GAGVSQSPRYKVAKRGQDVALRCDPISGHVSLFWYQQALGQGPEFLTYFQNEAQLDKSGLPSDRFFAERPEGSVSTLKIQRTQQEDSAVYLCASSLNKGVFSYEQYFGPGTRLTVT.

This rearrangement joins TRBV4-3 to TRBJ1-4; possible D gene TRBD1, 5 bases. CDR1 and CDR2 (germline): LGHNA, YSLEER. The CDR3 length is 14 residues. V was shortened by 4 bases and J by 8 bases, with 14 bases between the two germline ends. CDR3 sequence reads: CASSLSRVEEKLFF. Written as DNA, the CDR3 is TGCGCCAGCAGCCTAAGCAGGGTGGAAGAAAAACTGTTTTTT.

On this clone: The sample has other DNA sequences that encode this CDR3 too. The V gene is TRBV5-1, the J gene TRBJ1-6, with D possibly being TRBD1 (6 bases). From germline, CDR1 is SGHRS and CDR2 YFSETQ. The ends were cut back, 1 base at V and 6 bases at J, with 8 bases in the middle. There are 14 residues in the CDR3. The chain's CDR3 is CASSLSRGNSPLHF. The CDR3 nucleotides are TGCGCCAGCAGCTTGAGCAGGGGTAATTCACCCCTCCACTTT.

This sequence joins TRBV27 and TRBJ2-7, with TRBD1 identical over 7 bases. The V segment lost 0 bases and the J segment 6 bases; nucleotides outside the gene matches: 11. Germline CDR1 MNHEY, CDR2 SMNVEV (reference sequence). CDR3 length: 16 amino acids. The CDR3, as DNA: TGTGCCAGCAGTTTATCTTCCCCAGGGGGTCGAGCCGAGCAGTACTTC. It is translated as CASSLSSPGGRAEQYF.

The DNA for the CDR3 is TGCGCCAGCCAAACTAGCGGCTCCTACGAGCAGTACTTC. Its translation is CASQTSGSYEQYF. The chain uses TRBV10-1 and TRBJ2-7, with 8 bases fitting TRBD2. The germline CDR1 and CDR2 sequences are WNHNN and SYGVQD (reference sequence). The CDR3 is made up of 13 amino acids. V was clipped by 8 bases and J by 0 bases; unmatched bases: 3.

V gene TRBV27 combines with J gene TRBJ2-7, with D uncertain. V was shortened by 5 bases and J by 3 bases, with 17 bases between the two germline ends. The CDR3 extends over 15 amino acids. Germline CDR1 is MNHEY and CDR2 is SMNVEV (reference sequence). CDR3 DNA: TGTGCCAGCAGTGGCCGGCCCCCGTCGGGCTACGAGCAGTACTTC. Encoded protein: CASSGRPPSGYEQYF.

This chain uses TRBV2 with TRBJ1-2; 9 nucleotides align to TRBD1. From germline, CDR1 is SNHLY and CDR2 FYNNEI. This CDR3 has 14 residues. The V and J ends lost 8 bases and 8 bases, in that order; junction bases with no gene match: 12. As DNA, the CDR3 is TGTGCCAGCCGGAAGCAACAGGGGGCGAGAGGCTACACCTTC. Residues: CASRKQQGARGYTF. Based on the CDR3 plus reference TRBV2 and TRBJ1-2, the full variable domain is EPEVTQTPSHQVTQMGQEVILRCVPISNHLYFYWYRQILGQKVEFLVSFYNNEISEKSEIFDDQFSVERPDGSNFTLKIRSTKLEDSAMYFCASRKQQGARGYTFGSGTRLTVV.

The chain joins TRBV27 to TRBJ2-7; D might be TRBD1 (5 bases). In germline, CDR1 is MNHEY, CDR2 SMNVEV (reference sequence). V was clipped by 7 bases and J by 3 bases, with 13 bases between them. This CDR3 is built from 13 residues. The CDR3: CASKGIRVYEQYF. Written as DNA, the CDR3 is TGTGCCAGCAAGGGAATCAGGGTCTACGAGCAGTACTTC.

The gene calls are TRBV11-2 and TRBJ1-2, with D tentatively TRBD1 (6 bases). Trimming took 4 bases from V and 8 from J, leaving 17 bases between them. Germline CDR1 is SGHAT and CDR2 is FQNNGV. The CDR3 contains 14 residues. For the CDR3, the DNA is TGTGCCAGCAGCTCAGGGGTCTTTCGCGGAGGCTACACCTTC. As protein: CASSSGVFRGGYTF.

This chain uses TRBV7-2 with TRBJ1-1, with 9 bases aligning to TRBD1. V lost 5 bases, J lost 4 bases, and 5 bases stayed unmatched. CDR1 is SGHTA, CDR2 FQGNSA, per germline. This CDR3 has 14 amino acids. The CDR3 protein is CASSPDRGGTEAFF. The DNA of the CDR3 is TGTGCCAGCAGCCCGGACAGGGGAGGCACTGAAGCTTTCTTT.

The genes are TRBV28 and TRBJ2-3; 10 bases line up with TRBD1. Germline V gene data show CDR1 as MDHEN and CDR2 as SYDVKM. The J segment lost 3 bases and the V segment lost 7 bases, leaving 7 bases of the junction unmatched. The CDR3 loop spans 15 amino acids. The chain's CDR3 is CASTLGGQGTDTQYF. The CDR3 coding sequence is TGTGCCAGCACCTTAGGGGGACAGGGGACAGATACGCAGTATTTT.

J is TRBJ1-1 and V is TRBV6-5; 9 nucleotides match TRBD1. Trimming cost V 2 bases and J 7 bases; bases outside gene matches: 2. The CDR3 totals 13 residues. Germline CDR1 reads MNHEY; CDR2 reads SVGAGI. The CDR3 coding sequence is TGTGCCAGCAGTTACCGACAGGGGGTTGAAGCTTTCTTT. Translating gives CASSYRQGVEAFF.

Many counts were recorded for this clone. The CDR3 DNA sequence: TGTGCCAGCAGCGTAGGTGGGGGCTCTAATGAAAAACTGTTTTTT. As protein: CASSVGGGSNEKLFF. The genes are TRBV9 and TRBJ1-4; tentatively, D is TRBD1 (6 bases). CDR1 SGDLS and CDR2 YYNGEE come from the germline V gene. The V end lost 0 bases, the J end lost 3 bases, and 9 bases lay between the germline ends. The CDR3 runs 15 residues.

This clone was seen a few times. This sequence joins TRBV27 and TRBJ2-7; D perhaps matches TRBD2 (7 bases). Germline values: CDR1 MNHEY, CDR2 SMNVEV (reference sequence). This CDR3 is built from 13 residues. Trimming left V 6 bases short and J 5 bases short, with 14 bases between. This CDR3 is CASRGGQGNEQYF. The CDR3 nucleotides read TGTGCCAGCAGGGGGGGGCAGGGAAACGAGCAGTACTTC.

J is TRBJ2-5 and V is TRBV19; D is unresolved. The CDR3 is 15 residues long. Germline CDR1 reads LNHDA; CDR2 reads SQIVND (reference sequence). Between the trimmed V and J ends, which lost 4 bases and 5 bases, there was a span of 17 bases. CDR3 in amino acids: CASSTGRFAQETQYF. The CDR3 bases are TGTGCCAGTAGTACCGGACGGTTTGCTCAGGAGACCCAGTACTTC.

J is TRBJ1-5 and V is TRBV19; unclear D gene. Trimming left V 8 bases short and J 5 bases short, with 10 bases between. The CDR3 length is 12 residues. Per the germline V gene, CDR1 is LNHDA and CDR2 is SQIVND (reference sequence). The CDR3 spells CASSNVYQPQHF. CDR3 in DNA: TGTGCCAGTTCAAACGTATATCAGCCCCAGCATTTT.

The genes are TRBV15 and TRBJ1-2; D is undetermined. V lost 5 bases and J 4 bases, leaving 8 bases between the germline ends. There are 12 residues in the CDR3. Germline CDR1 reads LNHNV; CDR2 reads YYDKDF (reference sequence). The CDR3 DNA sequence: TGTGCCACCAGCGGCGAGGGCTATGGCTACACCTTC. Its translation is CATSGEGYGYTF.

The CDR3 reads CASSSGRPTLLNTGELFF. CDR3 DNA sequence: TGTGCCAGCAGCTCGGGACGGCCGACCCTTCTAAACACCGGGGAGCTGTTTTTT. The chain links TRBV7-8 to TRBJ2-2; possibly TRBD1 or TRBD2 for D (5 bases each). The CDR3 totals 18 residues. The germline gives CDR1 SGHVS, CDR2 FQNEAQ. Trimming pared 4 bases from V and 2 bases from J, leaving 20 bases between.

This clone was recorded once. V and J are TRBV5-1 and TRBJ2-1; D might be TRBD2 (5 bases). This CDR3 is built from 15 residues. Germline-derived CDR1 and CDR2 are SGHRS and YFSETQ. Trimming took off 0 bases at V and 0 bases at J, with 7 bases between the two ends. The CDR3 loop is CASSLDGDSYNEQFF. CDR3 bases: TGCGCCAGCAGCTTGGACGGGGACTCCTACAATGAGCAGTTCTTC.

Only one count was recorded for this clone. Within the sample, other DNA sequences also encode this same CDR3. This rearrangement joins TRBV5-1 to TRBJ2-5; D is uncertain. The CDR3 consists of 14 residues. Trimming left V 0 bases short and J 1 base short, with 7 bases between. Germline lookup yields CDR1 SGHRS and CDR2 YFSETQ. CDR3 in amino acids: CASSLGQVQETQYF. CDR3 bases: TGCGCCAGCAGCTTGGGTCAGGTCCAAGAGACCCAGTACTTC.

Details on this clone: The junction shows a germline mismatch at one end, possibly a read error. The J gene is TRBJ2-5, the V gene TRBV5-1; 12 nucleotides agree with TRBD2. This CDR3 contains 19 residues. Germline lookup yields CDR1 SGHRS and CDR2 YFSETQ. Here the CDR3 reads CASSLRPTSGGPIGESQYF. CDR3 DNA sequence: TGCGCCAGCAGCCTCCGGCCTACTAGCGGGGGGCCGATCGGAGAGTCCCAGTACTTC.

The chain has TRBV27 and TRBJ1-5; weak D call: TRBD1 (5 bases). CDR1 is MNHEY, CDR2 SMNVEV, per germline (reference sequence). This CDR3 comprises 15 residues. V was pared by 8 bases and J by 4 bases, with 18 bases between. In DNA, the CDR3 is TGTGCCAGCGGATCAGGGACGATTCGGAATCAGCCCCAGCATTTT. Translated, it gives CASGSGTIRNQPQHF.

The V gene is TRBV5-1, the J gene TRBJ2-5; 7 bases fit TRBD2. The CDR3 is made up of 15 amino acids. The germline gives CDR1 SGHRS, CDR2 YFSETQ. J lost 1 base, V lost 4 bases, and 7 bases had no gene match. CDR3 coding DNA: TGCGCCAGCAGCGCGGAGGGAGGGGTCCAAGAGACCCAGTACTTC. It encodes CASSAEGGVQETQYF.

There are a few counts of this clone. The chain is built from TRBV10-3 and TRBJ1-3, with TRBD1 as a possible D gene (5 bases). V dropped 7 bases and J dropped 4 bases, with 11 bases sitting between them. Germline CDR1 reads ENHRY; CDR2 reads SYGVKD. The CDR3 loop spans 13 amino acids. The CDR3: CAIMQGSGNTIYF. In DNA form, the CDR3 reads TGTGCCATCATGCAGGGATCAGGAAACACCATATATTTT.

This clone has a handful of counts. The V gene is TRBV14, the J gene TRBJ2-1; 11 bases match TRBD2. J lost 8 bases, V lost 2 bases, and 8 bases had no gene match. Germline V CDR1 and CDR2: SGHDN, FVKESK. This CDR3 spans 16 amino acids. The CDR3: CASSQIRLAGGDEQFF. The CDR3 DNA follows: TGTGCCAGCAGCCAAATCCGTCTAGCGGGAGGCGATGAGCAGTTCTTC.

The rearrangement joins TRBV2 to TRBJ2-2; TRBD1 or TRBD2 may be the D gene (6 bases each). Germline V gives CDR1 SNHLY, CDR2 FYNNEI. Trimming removed 10 bases from V and 3 bases from J, with 18 bases in between. The CDR3 covers 15 residues. CDR3 residues: CATRTGAVDTGELFF. CDR3 DNA: TGTGCCACCAGGACGGGGGCGGTCGACACCGGGGAGCTGTTTTTT.

The CDR3 coding sequence is TGTGCCAGCTCACCACCGGAACTAAAAGCTTTCTTT. It encodes CASSPPELKAFF. This rearrangement joins TRBV18 to TRBJ1-1; D ambiguous. Germline assignment: CDR1 KGHSH and CDR2 LQKENI. Between the trimmed V and J ends, which lost 0 bases and 9 bases, there was a span of 8 bases. The CDR3 is made up of 12 amino acids.

The genes are TRBV7-8 and TRBJ2-3, with 16 bases that match TRBD2. Germline CDR1 and CDR2: SGHVS and FQNEAQ. This CDR3 contains 18 residues. The trim removed 7 bases at V and 3 bases at J, leaving 10 bases unmatched. Here the CDR3 reads CASMLGTSGGAATDTQYF. The CDR3 coding sequence is TGTGCCAGCATGTTGGGGACTAGCGGGGGGGCGGCGACAGATACGCAGTATTTT.

The chain is built from TRBV11-2 and TRBJ1-2; a possible D gene is TRBD1 (5 bases). The V gene's germline CDR1 is SGHAT and CDR2 FQNNGV. The CDR3 runs to 16 residues. The V end was cut by 3 bases, the J end by 4 bases, with 18 bases between. CDR3 bases: TGTGCCAGCAGCTTGGGGGGACGGGGAAACAGCTATGGCTACACCTTC. This sequence encodes CASSLGGRGNSYGYTF.